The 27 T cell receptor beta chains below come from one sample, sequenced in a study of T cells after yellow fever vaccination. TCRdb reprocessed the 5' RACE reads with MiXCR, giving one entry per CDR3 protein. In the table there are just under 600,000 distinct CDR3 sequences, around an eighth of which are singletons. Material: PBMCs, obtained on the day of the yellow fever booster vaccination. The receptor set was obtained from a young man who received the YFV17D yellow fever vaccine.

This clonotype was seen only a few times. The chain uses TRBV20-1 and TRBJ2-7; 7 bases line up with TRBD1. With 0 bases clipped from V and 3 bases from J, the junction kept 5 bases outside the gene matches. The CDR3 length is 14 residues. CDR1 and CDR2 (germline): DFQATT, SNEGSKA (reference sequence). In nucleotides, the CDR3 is TGCAGTGCTAGAGAGGGGACAGACAACTACGAGCAGTACTTC. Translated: CSAREGTDNYEQYF.

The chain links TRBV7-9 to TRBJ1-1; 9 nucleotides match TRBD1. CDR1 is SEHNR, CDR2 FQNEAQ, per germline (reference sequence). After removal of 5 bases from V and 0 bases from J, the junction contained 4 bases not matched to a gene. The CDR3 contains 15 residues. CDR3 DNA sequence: TGTGCCAGCAGCACCAGACAGGGGGTGAACACTGAAGCTTTCTTT. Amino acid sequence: CASSTRQGVNTEAFF. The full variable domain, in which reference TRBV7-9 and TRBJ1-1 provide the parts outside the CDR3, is DTGVSQNPRHKITKRGQNVTFRCDPISEHNRLYWYRQTLGQGPEFLTYFQNEAQLEKSRLLSDRFSAERPKGSFSTLEIQRTEQGDSAMYLCASSTRQGVNTEAFFGQGTRLTVV.

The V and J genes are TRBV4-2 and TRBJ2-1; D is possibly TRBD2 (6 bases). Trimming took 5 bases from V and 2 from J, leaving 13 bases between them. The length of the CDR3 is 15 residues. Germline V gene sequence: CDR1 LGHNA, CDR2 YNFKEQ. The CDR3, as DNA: TGTGCCAGCAGCATTAGCGGTACAACCTACAATGAGCAGTTCTTC. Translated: CASSISGTTYNEQFF.

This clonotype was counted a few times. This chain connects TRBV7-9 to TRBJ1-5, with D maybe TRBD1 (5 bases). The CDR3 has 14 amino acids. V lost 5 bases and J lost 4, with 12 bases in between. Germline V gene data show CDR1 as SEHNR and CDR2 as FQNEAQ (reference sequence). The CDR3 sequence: CASSPDTGNQPQHF. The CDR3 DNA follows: TGTGCCAGCAGCCCGGACACGGGGAATCAGCCCCAGCATTTT.

The CDR3, as DNA: TGTGCCAGCAGTTCGGACAGGGTTCTAGTAGGGAATGAGCAGTTCTTC. This encodes CASSSDRVLVGNEQFF. The gene calls are TRBV12-3 or TRBV12-4 and TRBJ2-1; 8 nucleotides agree with TRBD1. With V trimmed by 4 bases and J by 7 bases, 12 bases remained unmatched. The CDR3 spans 16 residues.

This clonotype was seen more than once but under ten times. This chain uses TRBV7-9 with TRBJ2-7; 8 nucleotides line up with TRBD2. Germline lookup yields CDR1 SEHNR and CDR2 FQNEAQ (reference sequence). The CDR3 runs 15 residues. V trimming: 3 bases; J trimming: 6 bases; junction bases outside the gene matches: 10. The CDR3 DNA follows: TGTGCCAGCAGCTTCATCGGCGGGAGCGGGGGCGAGCAGTACTTC. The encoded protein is CASSFIGGSGGEQYF.

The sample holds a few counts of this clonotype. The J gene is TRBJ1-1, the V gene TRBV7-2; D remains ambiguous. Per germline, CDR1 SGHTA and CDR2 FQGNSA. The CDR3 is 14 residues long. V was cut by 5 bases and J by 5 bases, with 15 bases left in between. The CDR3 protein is CASSQQGSGTEAFF. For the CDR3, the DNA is TGTGCCAGCAGCCAACAAGGATCGGGGACTGAAGCTTTCTTT. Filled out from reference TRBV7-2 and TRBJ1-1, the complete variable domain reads GAGVSQSPSNKVTEKGKDVELRCDPISGHTALYWYRQSLGQGLEFLIYFQGNSAPDKSGLPSDRFSAERTGGSVSTLTIQRTQQEDSAVYLCASSQQGSGTEAFFGQGTRLTVV.

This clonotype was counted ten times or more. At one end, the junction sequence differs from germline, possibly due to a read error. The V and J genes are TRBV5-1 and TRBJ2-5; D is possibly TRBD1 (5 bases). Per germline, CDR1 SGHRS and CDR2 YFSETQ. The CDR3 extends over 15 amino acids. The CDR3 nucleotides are TGTGCCAGCAGCTTAGGTCAGGGATACCAAGAGACCCAGTACTTC. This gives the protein CASSLGQGYQETQYF.

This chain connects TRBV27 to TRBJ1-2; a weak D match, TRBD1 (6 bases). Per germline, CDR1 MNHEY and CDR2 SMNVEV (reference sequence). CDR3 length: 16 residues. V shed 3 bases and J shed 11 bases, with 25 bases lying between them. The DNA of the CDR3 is TGTGCCAGCAGTTTCTCAACTCGGCTGGCGGGGGGGCGGTACACCTTC. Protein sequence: CASSFSTRLAGGRYTF.

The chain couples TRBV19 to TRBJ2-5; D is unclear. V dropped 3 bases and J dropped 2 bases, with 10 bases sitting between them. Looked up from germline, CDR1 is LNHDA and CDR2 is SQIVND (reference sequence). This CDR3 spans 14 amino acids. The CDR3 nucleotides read TGTGCCAGTAGTATTGGTTCGTGGCAAGAGACCCAGTACTTC. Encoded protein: CASSIGSWQETQYF.

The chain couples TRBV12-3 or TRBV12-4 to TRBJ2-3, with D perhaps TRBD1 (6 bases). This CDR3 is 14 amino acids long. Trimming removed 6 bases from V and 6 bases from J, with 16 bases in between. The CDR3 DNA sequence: TGTGCCAGCAGCCCCAGGGGAGCGTGGGATACGCAGTATTTT. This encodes CASSPRGAWDTQYF.

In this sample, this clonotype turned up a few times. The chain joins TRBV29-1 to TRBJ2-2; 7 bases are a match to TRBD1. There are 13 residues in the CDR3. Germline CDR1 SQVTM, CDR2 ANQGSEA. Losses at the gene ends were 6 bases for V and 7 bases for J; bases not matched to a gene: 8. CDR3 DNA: TGCAGCGTGCGGACAGGATTCGACGGGGAGCTGTTTTTT. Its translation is CSVRTGFDGELFF.

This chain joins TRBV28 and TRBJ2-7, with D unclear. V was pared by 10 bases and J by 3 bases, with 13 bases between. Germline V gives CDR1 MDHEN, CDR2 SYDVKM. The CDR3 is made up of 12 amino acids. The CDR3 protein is CATQLEDYEQYF. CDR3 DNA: TGTGCCACCCAGCTTGAGGACTACGAGCAGTACTTC.

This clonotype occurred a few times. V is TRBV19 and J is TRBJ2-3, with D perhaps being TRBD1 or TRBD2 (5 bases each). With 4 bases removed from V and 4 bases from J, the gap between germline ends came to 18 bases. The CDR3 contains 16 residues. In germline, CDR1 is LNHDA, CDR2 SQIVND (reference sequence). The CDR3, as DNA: TGTGCCAGTAGTACCCGGGACCAGAGCCATTCAGATACGCAGTATTTT. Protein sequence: CASSTRDQSHSDTQYF.

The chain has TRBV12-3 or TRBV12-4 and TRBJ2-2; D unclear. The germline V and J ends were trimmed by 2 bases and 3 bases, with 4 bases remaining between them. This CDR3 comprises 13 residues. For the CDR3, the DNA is TGTGCCAGCAGTTTACCCTACACCGGGGAGCTGTTTTTT. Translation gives CASSLPYTGELFF.

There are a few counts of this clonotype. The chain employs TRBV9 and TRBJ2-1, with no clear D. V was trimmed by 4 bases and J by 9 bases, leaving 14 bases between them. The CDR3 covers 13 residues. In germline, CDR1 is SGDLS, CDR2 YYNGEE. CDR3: CASSRELWGEQFF. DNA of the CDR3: TGTGCCAGCAGCAGAGAGCTTTGGGGTGAGCAGTTCTTC.

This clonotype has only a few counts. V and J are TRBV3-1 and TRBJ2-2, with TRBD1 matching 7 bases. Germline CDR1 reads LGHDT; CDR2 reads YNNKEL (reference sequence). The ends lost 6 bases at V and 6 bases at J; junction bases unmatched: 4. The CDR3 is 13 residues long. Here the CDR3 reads CASRLTGAGELFF. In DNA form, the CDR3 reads TGTGCCAGCAGACTAACAGGGGCCGGGGAGCTGTTTTTT.

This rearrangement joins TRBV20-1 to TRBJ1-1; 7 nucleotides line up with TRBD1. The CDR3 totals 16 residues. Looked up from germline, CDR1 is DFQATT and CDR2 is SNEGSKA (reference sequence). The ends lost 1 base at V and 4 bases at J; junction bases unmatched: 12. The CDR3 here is CSARVLRQGGGTEAFF. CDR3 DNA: TGCAGTGCTAGAGTCTTAAGACAGGGTGGTGGCACTGAAGCTTTCTTT.

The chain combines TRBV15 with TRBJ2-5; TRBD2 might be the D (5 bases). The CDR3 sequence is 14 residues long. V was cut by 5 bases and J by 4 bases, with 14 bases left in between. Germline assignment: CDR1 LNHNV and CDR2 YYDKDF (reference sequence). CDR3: CATSVSGERETQYF. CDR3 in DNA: TGTGCCACCAGCGTCTCTGGGGAGAGAGAGACCCAGTACTTC.

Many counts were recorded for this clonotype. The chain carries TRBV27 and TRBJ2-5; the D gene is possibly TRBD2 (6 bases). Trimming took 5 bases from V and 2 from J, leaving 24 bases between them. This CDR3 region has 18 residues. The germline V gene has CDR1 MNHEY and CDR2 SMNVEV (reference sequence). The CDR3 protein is CASSRKGLGASAQETQYF. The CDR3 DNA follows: TGTGCCAGCAGTCGAAAGGGTCTAGGGGCTAGCGCGCAAGAGACCCAGTACTTC.

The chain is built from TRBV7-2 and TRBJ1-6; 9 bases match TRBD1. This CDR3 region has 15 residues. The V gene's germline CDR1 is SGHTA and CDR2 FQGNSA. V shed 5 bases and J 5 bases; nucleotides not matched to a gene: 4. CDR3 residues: CASSEGQGNNSPLHF. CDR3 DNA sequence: TGTGCCAGCAGCGAGGGACAGGGAAATAATTCACCCCTCCACTTT.

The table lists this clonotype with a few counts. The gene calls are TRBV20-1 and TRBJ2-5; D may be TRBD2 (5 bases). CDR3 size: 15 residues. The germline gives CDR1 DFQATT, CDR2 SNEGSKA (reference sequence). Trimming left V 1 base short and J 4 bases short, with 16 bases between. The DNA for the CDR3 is TGCAGTGCTAGAGCCCCGGGTGGTGGGAGAGAGACCCAGTACTTC. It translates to CSARAPGGGRETQYF.

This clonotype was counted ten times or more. CDR3 in amino acids: CASSPSGQPSSYEQYF. DNA for the CDR3: TGTGCCAGCAGCCCCAGTGGACAGCCTAGCTCCTACGAGCAGTACTTC. The rearrangement joins TRBV7-8 to TRBJ2-7, with D perhaps TRBD1 (6 bases). The CDR3 covers 16 residues. Germline CDR1 is SGHVS and CDR2 is FQNEAQ. Trimming took 5 bases from V and 0 from J, leaving 17 bases between them.

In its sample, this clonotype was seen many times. Written as DNA, the CDR3 is TGTGCCAGCAGTCGGGCGGGCTACGAGCAGTACTTC. Translation: CASSRAGYEQYF. This sequence joins TRBV5-6 and TRBJ2-7, with a possible D match to TRBD2 (5 bases). The CDR3 is made up of 12 amino acids. Germline lookup yields CDR1 SGHDT and CDR2 YYEEEE. Trimming removed 5 bases at V and 3 bases at J, with 9 bases between.

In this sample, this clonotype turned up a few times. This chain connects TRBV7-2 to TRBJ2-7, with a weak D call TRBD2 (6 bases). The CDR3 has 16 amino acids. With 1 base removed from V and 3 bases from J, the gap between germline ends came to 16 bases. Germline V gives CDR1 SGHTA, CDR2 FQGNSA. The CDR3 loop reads CASSLVVGTGDYEQYF. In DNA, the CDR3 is TGTGCCAGCAGCTTAGTGGTGGGGACGGGAGACTACGAGCAGTACTTC.

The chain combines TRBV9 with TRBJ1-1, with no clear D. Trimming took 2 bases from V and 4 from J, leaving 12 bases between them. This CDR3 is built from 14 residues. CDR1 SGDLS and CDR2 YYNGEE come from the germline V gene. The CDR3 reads CASSVAGGFTEAFF. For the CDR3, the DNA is TGTGCCAGCAGCGTGGCCGGCGGGTTCACTGAAGCTTTCTTT.

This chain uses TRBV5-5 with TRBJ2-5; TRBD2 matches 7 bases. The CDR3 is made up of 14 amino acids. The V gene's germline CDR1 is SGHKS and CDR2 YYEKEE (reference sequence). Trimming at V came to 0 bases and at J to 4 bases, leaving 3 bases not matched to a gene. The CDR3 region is CASSLGTSIETQYF. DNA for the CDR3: TGTGCCAGCAGCTTGGGGACTAGTATAGAGACCCAGTACTTC. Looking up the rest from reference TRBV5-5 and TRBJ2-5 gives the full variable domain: DAGVTQSPTHLIKTRGQQVTLRCSPISGHKSVSWYQQVLGQGPQFIFQYYEKEERGRGNFPDRFSARQFPNYSSELNVNALLLGDSALYLCASSLGTSIETQYFGPGTRLLVL.